This TCR beta chain was profiled in a study of blood T cell repertoires in COVID-19. TCRdb keeps only in-frame clones here, not all; method: immunoSEQ multiplex PCR. The sample lists about 250,000 clones, about four fifths seen once, with 8.9% in the top ten. The V gene's germline CDR1 is SEHNR and CDR2 FQNEAQ (reference sequence). The CDR3 has 15 amino acids. The junction had 7 bases not matched to a gene; V was cut back by 4 bases and J by 6 bases. The sequenced material came from peripheral blood. The TCR comes from an older man with acute or convalescent COVID-19. The chain joins TRBV7-9 to TRBJ1-5; 9 bases agree with TRBD1. CDR3 residues: CASSSTGTGFQPQHF. Here the CDR3 DNA reads TGTGCCAGCAGCTCTACCGGGACAGGGTTTCAGCCCCAGCATTTT.